The 25 T cell receptor beta chains in this list originate from one sample, sequenced in a study of Ad26.COV2.S vaccination and SARS-CoV-2 variants. The method was immunoSEQ multiplex PCR; TCRdb's version includes in-frame clones alone and lacks a portion of them. This sample yields 350,000 to 400,000 clones, of which 88% are seen a single time; roughly 3% belongs to the top ten. Noted treatment: 19 received Ad26.COV2.S at low or high dose, single or two shots; five or six received placebo; per-sample allocation not given. Day 63 after the first vaccine or placebo injection was the time point for sampling. Sequencing was performed on peripheral blood, taken in a trial of Ad26.COV2.S vaccine versus placebo. The receptors shown here come from a person aged 18-60 years who received the Ad26.COV2.S COVID-19 vaccine or a placebo.

This clone was detected a few times. The chain links TRBV6-6 to TRBJ2-7, with TRBD2 as a possible D gene (6 bases). The CDR3 consists of 13 residues. Per the germline V gene, CDR1 is MNHNY and CDR2 is SVGAGI (reference sequence). V lost 6 bases to trimming and J lost 7 bases, with 16 bases between them. DNA of the CDR3: TGTGCCAGCAGCCCCGGCGGGGTGTCTGAGCAGTACTTC. Its translation is CASSPGGVSEQYF.

The chain recombines TRBV24-1 with TRBJ2-3, with TRBD2 matching 7 bases. This CDR3 region has 16 residues. Germline V gene sequence: CDR1 KGHDR, CDR2 SFDVKD. V gave up 9 bases and J gave up 2 bases; unmatched junction bases: 13. DNA of the CDR3: TGTGCCACCGGCATGGGGCTAGCGGAGGACACAGATACGCAGTATTTT. Translation gives CATGMGLAEDTDTQYF.

This sequence joins TRBV11-2 and TRBJ1-2, with 9 bases matching TRBD1. The CDR3 extends over 15 amino acids. J was trimmed by 5 bases and V by 5 bases; bases with no gene match: 9. Per germline, CDR1 SGHAT and CDR2 FQNNGV. The CDR3 region has the DNA TGTGCCAGCAGCCCCGGGACAGGGAACCGTTATGGCTACACCTTC. Its translation: CASSPGTGNRYGYTF.

V and J are TRBV24-1 and TRBJ2-6, with D possibly being TRBD2 (5 bases). In germline, CDR1 is KGHDR, CDR2 SFDVKD. The V end lost 6 bases, the J end lost 0 bases, and 8 bases lay between the germline ends. The CDR3 has 15 amino acids. For the CDR3, the DNA is TGTGCCACCAGTAAGGCGGGCTCTGGGGCCAACGTCCTGACTTTC. It is translated as CATSKAGSGANVLTF.

This clone was recorded only once. The chain joins TRBV5-5 to TRBJ1-5; 7 bases line up with TRBD1. Trimming removed 3 bases from V and 6 bases from J; junction bases left unmatched: 12. Germline CDR1 is SGHKS and CDR2 is YYEKEE (reference sequence). The CDR3 loop spans 16 amino acids. CDR3 sequence: CASSSNHGQEGQPQHF. Here the CDR3 DNA reads TGTGCCAGCAGCTCGAACCACGGACAGGAGGGTCAGCCCCAGCATTTT.

CDR3 coding DNA: TGTGCCTGGAGGGCAGGGGGGAACACTGAAGCTTTCTTT. Protein product: CAWRAGGNTEAFF. The V gene is TRBV30, the J gene TRBJ1-1, with 7 bases identical to TRBD1. The CDR3 runs 13 residues. The J segment lost 1 base and the V segment lost 3 bases, leaving 2 bases of the junction unmatched. Per germline, CDR1 GTSNPN and CDR2 SVGIG (reference sequence).

The chain's CDR3 is CASGLVLVQGAPNYGYTF. CDR3 coding DNA: TGTGCTAGTGGTTTGGTACTTGTTCAGGGGGCGCCTAACTATGGCTACACCTTC. The gene calls are TRBV12-5 and TRBJ1-2, with 8 bases fitting TRBD1. The V gene end was trimmed by 0 bases and the J gene end by 0 bases; junction bases not matched to a gene: 9. Germline V CDR1 and CDR2: LGHNT, FRNRAP. The CDR3 length is 18 residues.

This clone was recorded once. The chain carries TRBV11-3 and TRBJ2-1; D unresolved. Germline CDR1 and CDR2: SGHNT and YENEEA. V was clipped by 1 base and J by 7 bases, with 11 bases between them. CDR3 length: 14 amino acids. CDR3 nucleotide sequence: TGTGCCAGCAGCTTAGGGTTCCCCATTAATGAGCAGTTCTTC. Its translation: CASSLGFPINEQFF.

The J gene is TRBJ2-5, the V gene TRBV19; tentatively, D is TRBD2 (6 bases). The germline gives CDR1 LNHDA, CDR2 SQIVND (reference sequence). The CDR3 spans 16 residues. Deletions cut 4 bases from V and 4 bases from J, with 19 bases between. Here the CDR3 DNA reads TGTGCCAGTAGTAAGCGGCCTAGCGTCACCACAGAGACCCAGTACTTC. Protein sequence: CASSKRPSVTTETQYF.

This chain links TRBV13 with TRBJ2-3, with a weak D call TRBD1 (7 bases). V shed 5 bases and J shed 0 bases, with 24 bases lying between them. Germline CDR1 reads PRHDT; CDR2 reads FYEKMQ (reference sequence). The CDR3 length is 19 residues. The CDR3 is CASSPLLRGGGYSTDTQYF. The CDR3 DNA is TGTGCCAGCAGCCCACTACTCCGTGGAGGGGGCTATAGCACAGATACGCAGTATTTT.

This clone was counted only a few times. This chain joins TRBV7-6 and TRBJ2-7, with no clear D. CDR3 length equals 15 residues. Trimming shortened V by 1 base and J by 4 bases, and 14 bases separated the two germline ends. CDR1 is SGHVS and CDR2 is FNYEAQ in the germline V gene. CDR3 region: CASSLELADSYEQYF. Here the CDR3 DNA reads TGTGCCAGCAGCTTAGAGTTGGCAGACTCTTACGAGCAGTACTTC.

The J gene is TRBJ2-7, the V gene TRBV7-9; the match to TRBD1 covers 10 bases. J was trimmed by 2 bases and V by 1 base; bases with no gene match: 5. Germline V gives CDR1 SEHNR, CDR2 FQNEAQ (reference sequence). The CDR3 contains 16 residues. DNA of the CDR3: TGTGCCAGCAGCTTAGGAGGGACAGGGGAAACCTACGAGCAGTACTTC. Amino acids: CASSLGGTGETYEQYF.

The chain uses TRBV5-6 and TRBJ1-2; D is undetermined. The germline gives CDR1 SGHDT, CDR2 YYEEEE. Trimming removed 0 bases at V and 6 bases at J, with 3 bases between. The CDR3 consists of 11 residues. This CDR3 reads CASSLAHGYTF. The CDR3 DNA reads TGTGCCAGCAGCTTGGCCCATGGCTACACCTTC. Together with reference TRBV5-6 and TRBJ1-2, the CDR3 gives the full variable domain: DAGVTQSPTHLIKTRGQQVTLRCSPKSGHDTVSWYQQALGQGPQFIFQYYEEEERQRGNFPDRFSGHQFPNYSSELNVNALLLGDSALYLCASSLAHGYTFGSGTRLTVV.

V and J are TRBV4-3 and TRBJ1-2, with a weak D call TRBD1 (5 bases). Germline loops: CDR1 LGHNA, CDR2 YSLEER. Trimming stripped 0 bases from V and 2 bases from J, with 10 bases between. This CDR3 comprises 15 residues. The CDR3 loop is CASSQDHAGNYGYTF. CDR3 DNA sequence: TGCGCCAGCAGCCAAGATCACGCAGGGAACTATGGCTACACCTTC.

The DNA of the CDR3 is TGTGCCAGCAGTTTAAGGGTCCAATTCTACGAGCAGTACTTC. Its protein is CASSLRVQFYEQYF. The chain links TRBV27 to TRBJ2-7; D not resolved. The CDR3 covers 14 residues. Germline values: CDR1 MNHEY, CDR2 SMNVEV (reference sequence). Trimming shortened V by 2 bases and J by 3 bases, and 11 bases separated the two germline ends.

The J gene is TRBJ2-2, the V gene TRBV7-9; TRBD1 matches 7 bases. V lost 5 bases and J lost 8; bases outside the gene matches: 17. The CDR3 totals 17 residues. From germline, CDR1 is SEHNR and CDR2 FQNEAQ (reference sequence). CDR3 amino acids: CASSPPSVRGLKGELFF. CDR3 nucleotides: TGTGCCAGCAGCCCCCCGTCGGTGAGGGGGCTGAAAGGGGAGCTGTTTTTT.

The chain carries TRBV10-3 and TRBJ1-1; D not resolved. Germline CDR1 and CDR2: ENHRY and SYGVKD. The CDR3 runs to 14 residues. V shed 10 bases and J shed 1 base, with 16 bases lying between them. The DNA for the CDR3 is TGTGCCACATCTAAGGACTCCGAGAACACTGAAGCTTTCTTT. Protein sequence: CATSKDSENTEAFF.

The count of this clone is one. The chain combines TRBV4-1 with TRBJ2-5; either TRBD1 or TRBD2 may supply D (5 bases each). Germline V gene lookup returns CDR1 MGHRA and CDR2 YSYEKL. The ends were cut back, 0 bases at V and 5 bases at J, with 10 bases in the middle. This CDR3 contains 14 residues. The CDR3, as DNA: TGCGCCAGCAGCCAAGATGAGGGGTGGGAGACCCAGTACTTC. Amino acids: CASSQDEGWETQYF.

The genes are TRBV7-2 and TRBJ1-1, with TRBD1 identical over 7 bases. The CDR3 sequence is 15 residues long. Germline CDR1 reads SGHTA; CDR2 reads FQGNSA. V shed 5 bases and J 6 bases; nucleotides not matched to a gene: 12. CDR3: CASSPISDRWAEAFF. CDR3 nucleotides: TGTGCCAGCAGCCCCATCTCGGACAGGTGGGCTGAAGCTTTCTTT. Full variable domain (missing parts from reference TRBV7-2 and TRBJ1-1): GAGVSQSPSNKVTEKGKDVELRCDPISGHTALYWYRQSLGQGLEFLIYFQGNSAPDKSGLPSDRFSAERTGGSVSTLTIQRTQQEDSAVYLCASSPISDRWAEAFFGQGTRLTVV.

The chain recombines TRBV5-6 with TRBJ1-1; D is unclear. The CDR3 has 15 residues. With 4 bases removed from V and 5 bases from J, the gap between germline ends came to 18 bases. Germline V gene sequence: CDR1 SGHDT, CDR2 YYEEEE. The CDR3 loop reads CASSPVPGIGTEAFF. The DNA for the CDR3 is TGTGCCAGCAGCCCTGTGCCGGGAATCGGGACTGAAGCTTTCTTT.

The chain couples TRBV5-1 to TRBJ2-3; D gene ambiguous. Germline V gene sequence: CDR1 SGHRS, CDR2 YFSETQ. CDR3 length equals 16 residues. Trimming removed 1 base at V and 2 bases at J, with 14 bases between. The CDR3 nucleotides are TGCGCCAGCAGCTTGTACGGCGTTAAATACACAGATACGCAGTATTTT. It is translated as CASSLYGVKYTDTQYF.

The sample holds one count of this clone. The chain combines TRBV7-2 with TRBJ1-2; 7 bases agree with TRBD1. Germline V gene sequence: CDR1 SGHTA, CDR2 FQGNSA. This CDR3 has 12 amino acids. V was clipped by 5 bases and J by 8 bases; unmatched bases: 5. The CDR3 DNA follows: TGTGCCAGCAGCCGGGACAGCGGGGGCTACACCTTC. Its protein is CASSRDSGGYTF.

The J gene is TRBJ1-1, the V gene TRBV6-1, with D perhaps TRBD1 (6 bases). Looked up from germline, CDR1 is MNHNS and CDR2 is SASEGT. CDR3 size: 15 residues. V was pared by 0 bases and J by 9 bases, with 17 bases between. The CDR3 region is CASSEAGTRILKAFF. DNA for the CDR3: TGTGCCAGCAGTGAAGCTGGGACAAGGATCCTGAAAGCTTTCTTT.

The chain carries TRBV5-6 and TRBJ2-3, with D uncertain. The V gene's germline CDR1 is SGHDT and CDR2 YYEEEE. V lost 0 bases and J 3 bases, leaving 8 bases between the germline ends. This CDR3 spans 14 amino acids. CDR3: CASSLGVLTDTQYF. The CDR3 nucleotides are TGTGCCAGCAGCTTGGGGGTTTTAACAGATACGCAGTATTTT. Drawing the rest from reference TRBV5-6 and TRBJ2-3, the complete variable domain is DAGVTQSPTHLIKTRGQQVTLRCSPKSGHDTVSWYQQALGQGPQFIFQYYEEEERQRGNFPDRFSGHQFPNYSSELNVNALLLGDSALYLCASSLGVLTDTQYFGPGTRLTVL.

The chain recombines TRBV28 with TRBJ1-1; 7 nucleotides align to TRBD1. The germline V gene encodes CDR1 MDHEN and CDR2 SYDVKM. The CDR3 loop spans 14 amino acids. J lost 8 bases, V lost 6 bases, and 12 bases had no gene match. CDR3 nucleotides: TGTGCCAGCAGCTCGTCGACAGGGTCTAGAGAAGCTTTCTTT. It specifies CASSSSTGSREAFF.